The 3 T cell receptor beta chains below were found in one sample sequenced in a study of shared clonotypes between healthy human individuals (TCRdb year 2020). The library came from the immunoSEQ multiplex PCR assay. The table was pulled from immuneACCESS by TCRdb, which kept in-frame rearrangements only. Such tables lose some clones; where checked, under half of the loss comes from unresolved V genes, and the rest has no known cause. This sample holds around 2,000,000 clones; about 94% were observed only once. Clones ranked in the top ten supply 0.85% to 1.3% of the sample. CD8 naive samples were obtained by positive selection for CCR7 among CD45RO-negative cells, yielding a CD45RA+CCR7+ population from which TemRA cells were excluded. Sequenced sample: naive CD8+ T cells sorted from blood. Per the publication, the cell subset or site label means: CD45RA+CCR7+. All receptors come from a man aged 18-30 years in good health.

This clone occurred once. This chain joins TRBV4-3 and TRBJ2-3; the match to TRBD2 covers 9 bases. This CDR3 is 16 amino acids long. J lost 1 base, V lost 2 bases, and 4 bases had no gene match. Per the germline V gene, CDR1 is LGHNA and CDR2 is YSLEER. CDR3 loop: CASSQYSGSGTDTQYF. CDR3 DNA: TGCGCCAGCAGCCAATATAGCGGGAGTGGCACAGATACGCAGTATTTT.

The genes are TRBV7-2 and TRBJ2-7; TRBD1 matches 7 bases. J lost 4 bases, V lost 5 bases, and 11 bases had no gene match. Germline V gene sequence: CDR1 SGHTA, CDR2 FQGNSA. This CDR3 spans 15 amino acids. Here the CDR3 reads CASSRDRAIEYEQYF. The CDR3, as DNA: TGTGCCAGCAGCCGTGACAGGGCTATCGAGTACGAGCAGTACTTC.

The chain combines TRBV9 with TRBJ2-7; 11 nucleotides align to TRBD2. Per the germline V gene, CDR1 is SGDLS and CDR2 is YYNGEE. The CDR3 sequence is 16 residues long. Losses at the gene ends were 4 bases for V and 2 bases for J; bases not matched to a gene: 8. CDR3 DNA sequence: TGTGCCAGCAGCAACCCCCTAGCGGGAGGACCCTACGAGCAGTACTTC. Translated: CASSNPLAGGPYEQYF.